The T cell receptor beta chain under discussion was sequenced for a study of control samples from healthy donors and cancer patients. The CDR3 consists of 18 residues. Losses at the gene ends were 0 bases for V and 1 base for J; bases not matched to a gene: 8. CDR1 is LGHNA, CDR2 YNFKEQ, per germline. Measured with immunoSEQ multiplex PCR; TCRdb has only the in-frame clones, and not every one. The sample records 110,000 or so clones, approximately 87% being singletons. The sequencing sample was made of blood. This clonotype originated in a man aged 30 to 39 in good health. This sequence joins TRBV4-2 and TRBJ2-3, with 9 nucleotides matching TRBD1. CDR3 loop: CASSQDLRQGVGTDTQYF. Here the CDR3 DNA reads TGTGCCAGCAGCCAAGATCTCAGACAGGGGGTAGGCACAGATACGCAGTATTTT.